The clone carrying this TCR beta chain was found once. The source of the sample is a study of blood T cell repertoires in COVID-19. Looking at the study overall: Acute and convalescent COVID-19 specimens originated in the United States, Italy and Spain. T cells, B-cell-depleted T cells, or PBMCs supplied cDNA or gDNA.

Trimming took 2 bases from V and 3 from J; bases not matched to a gene: 10. Germline lookup yields CDR1 MGHRA and CDR2 YSYEKL. The CDR3 consists of 17 residues. The authors' processing: From reference gene primer amplification, estimates of nucleated cell counts were derived. TCRdb's copy holds only in-frame clones and misses some; the assay was immunoSEQ multiplex PCR. V and J calls plus clone size are reproduced from that table; the DNA served to infer D and trimming. Among over 250,000 clones, more than 75% were seen once, and the ten largest hold around 2%. Sequenced: PBMCs or T cells enriched from blood (not recorded which). The receptor's source is a woman aged 60 to 75 in a cohort exposed to, infected with or recovered from COVID-19 (not recorded which). The chain recombines TRBV4-1 with TRBJ2-1, with 7 nucleotides matching TRBD2. The CDR3 here is CASSQRLAGLYYNEQFF. CDR3 DNA sequence: TGCGCCAGCAGCCAAAGATTAGCGGGCCTCTACTACAATGAGCAGTTCTTC.